The rows below give T cell receptor beta chains drawn from one sample of a study of early T cells in non-severe SARS-CoV-2 infection. TCRdb reprocessed the 5' RACE reads via MiXCR and lists one record per CDR3 protein. Here the sample spans about 60,000 distinct CDR3 sequences, over 9% being singletons. The sequenced sample was whole blood, obtained at baseline. These TCRs come from an adult who was a healthcare worker with PCR-confirmed SARS-CoV-2 infection or an uninfected control (not recorded which). The CDR3 runs from the conserved cysteine through the conserved F or W. D genes are given only for firm matches. The listing skips clone size in some rows; elsewhere it reads once, few, many or a size class.

clone size	V gene	D gene	J gene	CDR3 protein	CDR3 DNA
.	TRBV7-2	.	TRBJ2-7	CASSLGWNYEQYF	TGTGCCAGCAGCTTAGGGTGGAACTACGAGCAGTACTTC
few	TRBV29-1	TRBD2	TRBJ2-7	CSVEDPVGGDLTYEQYF	TGCAGCGTTGAAGACCCGGTTGGGGGGGACCTAACCTACGAGCAGTACTTC
.	TRBV9	.	TRBJ2-5	CASSLTSRGETQYF	TGTGCCAGCAGTTTGACCTCCCGGGGAGAGACCCAGTACTTC
.	TRBV27	.	TRBJ1-1	CASMGLTEAFF	TGTGCCAGCATGGGGTTAACTGAAGCTTTCTTT
.	TRBV2	TRBD1	TRBJ2-1	CASSGGQAVHNEQFF	TGTGCCAGCAGTGGAGGACAGGCGGTACACAATGAGCAGTTCTTC
.	TRBV7-6	TRBD2	TRBJ2-1	CASSSRYGLAGSSYNEQFF	TGTGCCAGCAGCTCCCGATACGGACTAGCGGGGTCTTCCTACAATGAGCAGTTCTTC
.	TRBV24-1	.	TRBJ2-3	CATSDIAGNTQYF	TGTGCCACCAGTGATATCGCGGGGAATACGCAGTATTTT
few	TRBV3-1	TRBD2	TRBJ2-1	CASSQPGLAARGSEQFF	TGTGCCAGCAGCCAACCGGGACTAGCGGCCCGGGGATCTGAGCAGTTCTTC
.	TRBV29-1	.	TRBJ1-3	CSVVGTPVGTIYF	TGCAGCGTTGTTGGGACGCCGGTTGGCACCATATATTTT
few	TRBV12-3/TRBV12-4	.	TRBJ1-5	CASSLDSPNQPQHF	TGTGCCAGCAGTTTGGATTCACCCAATCAGCCCCAGCATTTT
many	TRBV6-5	.	TRBJ1-3	CASSSAFSGNTIYF	TGTGCCAGCAGTTCGGCCTTCTCTGGAAACACCATATATTTT
many	TRBV27	TRBD1	TRBJ2-7	CASSVGQPYEQYF	TGTGCCAGCAGTGTGGGACAGCCCTACGAGCAGTACTTC
.	TRBV7-9	.	TRBJ2-1	CASSLGAGLTSYNEQFF	TGTGCCAGCAGCTTAGGGGCAGGACTTACCTCCTACAATGAGCAGTTCTTC
many	TRBV12-3/TRBV12-4	.	TRBJ1-1	CASSLTPMNTEAFF	TGTGCCAGCAGTTTAACACCTATGAACACTGAAGCTTTCTTT
.	TRBV28	.	TRBJ1-2	CASSLFGGPNYGYTF	TGTGCCAGCAGTTTATTTGGGGGGCCTAACTATGGCTACACCTTC
.	TRBV20-1	.	TRBJ1-2	CSARDRSGPLYGYTF	TGCAGTGCTAGAGATCGATCAGGGCCCCTATATGGCTACACCTTC
many	TRBV12-3/TRBV12-4	.	TRBJ2-5	CASSFRVEGETQYF	TGTGCCAGCAGCTTCCGGGTGGAAGGGGAGACCCAGTACTTC
few	TRBV20-1	.	TRBJ1-3	CSAGGTGVSGNTIYF	TGCAGTGCTGGTGGCACAGGCGTCTCTGGAAACACCATATATTTT
.	TRBV7-9	.	TRBJ2-1	CASTLDRSYNEQFF	TGTGCCAGCACCTTAGACAGGTCCTACAATGAGCAGTTCTTC
.	TRBV9	.	TRBJ2-3	CASSVADRPRGSGGTDTQYF	TGTGCCAGCAGCGTAGCGGACAGGCCGCGGGGGAGCGGTGGCACAGATACGCAGTATTTT
few	TRBV20-1	TRBD2	TRBJ2-1	CSARVSGGGPRYNEQFF	TGCAGTGCTAGGGTTAGCGGGGGGGGACCCCGGTACAATGAGCAGTTCTTC
.	TRBV7-3	.	TRBJ1-6	CASSLGRHSPLHF	TGTGCCAGCAGCCTGGGACGGCATTCACCCCTCCACTTT
few	TRBV10-3	.	TRBJ2-5	CAISEVQISETQYF	TGTGCCATCAGTGAGGTCCAGATTTCGGAGACCCAGTACTTC
few	TRBV4-1	.	TRBJ1-1	CASSQGEARNTEAFF	TGCGCCAGCAGCCAAGGGGAGGCCAGGAACACTGAAGCTTTCTTT
.	TRBV29-1	.	TRBJ2-5	CSVEDPNGHQETQYF	TGCAGCGTTGAAGATCCTAACGGACACCAAGAGACCCAGTACTTC
few	TRBV7-8	TRBD1	TRBJ2-7	CASSPKGRDRRPHGEQYF	TGTGCCAGCAGCCCCAAAGGGCGGGACAGGCGACCGCATGGGGAGCAGTACTTC
few	TRBV27	.	TRBJ2-5	CASRVRSVGETQYF	TGTGCCAGCAGGGTTCGGTCCGTAGGGGAGACCCAGTACTTC
few	TRBV10-1	.	TRBJ2-2	CASSEYTGELFF	TGCGCCAGCAGTGAGTACACCGGGGAGCTGTTTTTT
.	TRBV19	.	TRBJ2-7	CASSPSLEAYEQYF	TGTGCCAGTAGCCCTTCCCTGGAAGCCTACGAGCAGTACTTC
.	TRBV29-1	.	TRBJ2-5	CSDLWGETQYF	TGCAGCGACCTCTGGGGGGAGACCCAGTACTTC
few	TRBV20-1	.	TRBJ2-7	CSVGRSREYEQYF	TGCAGTGTGGGTCGAAGTAGGGAGTACGAGCAGTACTTC
many	TRBV24-1	TRBD1	TRBJ1-5	CATSSDRGGNQPQHF	TGTGCCACCTCCTCCGACAGGGGTGGCAATCAGCCCCAGCATTTT